This T cell receptor (beta chain) was identified during a study of T-cell reconstitution after alpha-beta-depleted transplantation in children. Unique molecular identifiers were incorporated during preparation of the TCRbeta library. TCRdb passed the PCR reads through MiXCR, listing each CDR3 protein once. The sample shows about 240,000 distinct CDR3 sequences, roughly 26% of them seen only once. The CDR3 contains 13 residues. Germline values: CDR1 MNHEY, CDR2 SMNVEV (reference sequence). V was shortened by 7 bases and J by 3 bases, with 11 bases between the two germline ends. This sequence originates from a girl aged 2 to 10 with Fanconi anemia, due to receive a stem cell transplant. Sequencing was performed on PBMCs, taken before TCRalphabeta/CD19-depleted stem cell transplant. The chain is built from TRBV27 and TRBJ2-3; D is ambiguous. The chain's CDR3 is CASKKVITDTQYF. In DNA, the CDR3 is TGTGCCAGCAAAAAGGTCATTACAGATACGCAGTATTTT.